Listed below are T cell receptor beta chains from one sample, sequenced in a study of blood T cell repertoires in COVID-19. The assay was immunoSEQ multiplex PCR, and TCRdb's table has in-frame clones only and misses some. The sample has more than 350,000 clones; around nine tenths are singletons. Input material: PBMCs or T cells enriched from blood (not recorded which). The receptors shown here come from a woman in her forties or fifties who had recovered from COVID-19. CDR3s include the opening cysteine and the closing phenylalanine or tryptophan. A D gene is named only where the DNA matches it firmly. Not every row has a clone size; where given, it reads once, few, many or a size class.

clone size: NA; J gene: TRBJ2-2; V gene: TRBV7-9; D gene: NA; CDR3 DNA: TGTGCCAGCAGCCTTAACGGGGGAACCGGGGAGCTGTTTTTT; CDR3 protein: CASSLNGGTGELFF
clone size: NA; J gene: TRBJ1-5; V gene: TRBV19; D gene: NA; CDR3 DNA: TGTGCCAGTAGTGCCCGTGGGGCAGGCCGTCGGACCCGAATTTATAGCAATCAGCCCCAGCATTTT; CDR3 protein: CASSARGAGRRTRIYSNQPQHF
clone size: few; J gene: TRBJ1-2; V gene: TRBV29-1; D gene: TRBD1; CDR3 DNA: TGCAGCGTTGGACAGGGGTATGGCTACACCTTC; CDR3 protein: CSVGQGYGYTF
clone size: NA; J gene: TRBJ2-7; V gene: TRBV6-5; D gene: NA; CDR3 DNA: TGTGCCAGCACCCGGGACTACGAGCAGTACTTC; CDR3 protein: CASTRDYEQYF
clone size: NA; J gene: TRBJ2-7; V gene: TRBV6-5; D gene: NA; CDR3 DNA: TGTGCCAGCAGTTACACAGGGAGCCACGAGCAGTACTTC; CDR3 protein: CASSYTGSHEQYF
clone size: NA; J gene: TRBJ1-1; V gene: TRBV20-1; D gene: NA; CDR3 DNA: TGCAGTGCCAGTCGGGTTCGGACTGAAGCTTTCTTT; CDR3 protein: CSASRVRTEAFF
clone size: NA; J gene: TRBJ2-1; V gene: TRBV5-1; D gene: NA; CDR3 DNA: TGCGCCAGCAGCTTGGAAGGGGCGGACTACAATGAGCAGTTCTTC; CDR3 protein: CASSLEGADYNEQFF
clone size: NA; J gene: TRBJ1-1; V gene: TRBV3-1/TRBV3-2; D gene: TRBD1; CDR3 DNA: TGTGCCAGCAGCCAGGTGGACAGGGGGCCTTTCTTT; CDR3 protein: CASSQVDRGPFF
clone size: few; J gene: TRBJ2-3; V gene: TRBV5-1; D gene: TRBD1; CDR3 DNA: TGCGCCAGCTCCCCGGGACAGGAGAGAGATACGCAGTATTTT; CDR3 protein: CASSPGQERDTQYF
clone size: once; J gene: TRBJ2-5; V gene: TRBV12-5; D gene: TRBD2; CDR3 DNA: TGTGCTAGTGGTCCGGGACTAGCGGGACCCGTGGAGACCCAGTACTTC; CDR3 protein: CASGPGLAGPVETQYF
clone size: NA; J gene: TRBJ2-7; V gene: TRBV10-3; D gene: TRBD1; CDR3 DNA: TGTGCCATCAGAGAGACAGGGGACCACGAGCAGTACTTC; CDR3 protein: CAIRETGDHEQYF
clone size: once; J gene: TRBJ1-2; V gene: TRBV19; D gene: TRBD1; CDR3 DNA: TGTGCCAGTACCCACAGGGGGTATGGCTACACCTTC; CDR3 protein: CASTHRGYGYTF
clone size: once; J gene: TRBJ1-2; V gene: TRBV4-3; D gene: TRBD1; CDR3 DNA: TGCGCCAGCAGCCAAGAAGCTTCAGGGGGTTATGGCTACACCTTC; CDR3 protein: CASSQEASGGYGYTF
clone size: NA; J gene: TRBJ1-6; V gene: TRBV28; D gene: TRBD1; CDR3 DNA: TGTGCCAGCAGGTCCGGGACAGGGTACAATTCACCCCTCCACTTT; CDR3 protein: CASRSGTGYNSPLHF
clone size: NA; J gene: TRBJ2-5; V gene: TRBV7-3; D gene: NA; CDR3 DNA: TGTGCCAGCAGCTTCGCCCCGGGGGAGACCCAGTACTTC; CDR3 protein: CASSFAPGETQYF
clone size: NA; J gene: TRBJ1-1; V gene: TRBV9; D gene: TRBD1; CDR3 DNA: TGTGCCAGCAGCGTTAGGACAGGGAGCACTGAAGCTTTCTTT; CDR3 protein: CASSVRTGSTEAFF
clone size: NA; J gene: TRBJ1-6; V gene: TRBV7-9; D gene: NA; CDR3 DNA: TGTGCCAGCAGCTTAGAGGGACTCGCCAGTTCACCCCTCCACTTT; CDR3 protein: CASSLEGLASSPLHF
clone size: NA; J gene: TRBJ1-2; V gene: TRBV5-6; D gene: NA; CDR3 DNA: TGTGCCAGCAGCCCGACAGCTAACTATGGCTACACCTTC; CDR3 protein: CASSPTANYGYTF
clone size: once; J gene: TRBJ2-2; V gene: TRBV12-3/TRBV12-4; D gene: NA; CDR3 DNA: TGTGCCAGCAGTGCTACGATCGGGGAGCTGTTTTTT; CDR3 protein: CASSATIGELFF
clone size: once; J gene: TRBJ1-1; V gene: TRBV3-1/TRBV3-2; D gene: TRBD1; CDR3 DNA: TGTGCCAGCAGCCGTTTGACAGGGGGTAACACTGAAGCTTTCTTT; CDR3 protein: CASSRLTGGNTEAFF
clone size: NA; J gene: TRBJ2-2; V gene: TRBV2; D gene: NA; CDR3 DNA: TGTGCCAGCATACAGGACACCGGGGAGCTGTTTTTT; CDR3 protein: CASIQDTGELFF
clone size: NA; J gene: TRBJ1-3; V gene: TRBV29-1; D gene: TRBD1; CDR3 DNA: TGCAGCGTTCAGGGGGGCCTCTCTGGAAACACCATATATTTT; CDR3 protein: CSVQGGLSGNTIYF
clone size: once; J gene: TRBJ2-3; V gene: TRBV4-2; D gene: NA; CDR3 DNA: TGTGCCAGCAGCCAAGATTACCTAGCGTCCACAGATACGCAGTATTTT; CDR3 protein: CASSQDYLASTDTQYF
clone size: few; J gene: TRBJ1-2; V gene: TRBV2; D gene: TRBD1; CDR3 DNA: TGTGCCAGCAGTTATACAGGGGACTATGGCTACACCTTC; CDR3 protein: CASSYTGDYGYTF
clone size: NA; J gene: TRBJ1-1; V gene: TRBV14; D gene: NA; CDR3 DNA: TGTGCCAGCAGTCGACCCGGGACAGAAGCTTTCTTT; CDR3 protein: CASSRPGTEAFF
clone size: NA; J gene: TRBJ2-6; V gene: TRBV2; D gene: NA; CDR3 DNA: TGTGCCAGCAGGCCCCCACCCGGAGACCCTGGGGCCAACGTCCTGACTTTC; CDR3 protein: CASRPPPGDPGANVLTF
clone size: NA; J gene: TRBJ1-1; V gene: TRBV29-1; D gene: NA; CDR3 DNA: TGCAGCGTTGATCGGTCGTCTTTTGAAGCTTTCTTT; CDR3 protein: CSVDRSSFEAFF
clone size: NA; J gene: TRBJ2-7; V gene: TRBV28; D gene: NA; CDR3 DNA: TGTGCCAGCAGGACTAGAAATCTCTACGAGCAGTACTTC; CDR3 protein: CASRTRNLYEQYF
clone size: NA; J gene: TRBJ1-3; V gene: TRBV18; D gene: NA; CDR3 DNA: TGTGCCAGCTCGCCAGACTTAGCCTCTGGAAACACCATATATTTT; CDR3 protein: CASSPDLASGNTIYF
clone size: NA; J gene: TRBJ1-4; V gene: TRBV30; D gene: NA; CDR3 DNA: TGTGCCTGGAACACAGTTAATGAAAAACTGTTTTTT; CDR3 protein: CAWNTVNEKLFF